This is a list of T cell receptor beta chains from one sample in a study of T-cell memory formation after mild COVID-19. From the 5' RACE reads, TCRdb called clonotypes with MiXCR, one entry per CDR3 protein. Among around 430,000 distinct CDR3 sequences listed, roughly 15% were seen once. Sequencing was done on a sample of PBMCs or a T cell subset sorted from them (not recorded which). Receptors originate from a man aged 18 to 35 who had mild COVID-19 (a few samples of this study predate the infection). Cell type and time point are not known. The CDR3 runs from the conserved cysteine through the conserved F or W. The D gene is left open where the match is weak. Rows give clone size only sometimes, using once, few, many, or a class for an expanded clone.

D,size,J,V,DNA,CDR3
NA,few,TRBJ1-5,TRBV28,TGTGCCAGCAGTTCGACCTTCAAGGAATCGAATCAGCCCCAGCATTTT,CASSSTFKESNQPQHF
NA,few,TRBJ1-1,TRBV20-1,TGCAGTGCTAGAACCCCGGGGATGAACACTGAAGCTTTCTTT,CSARTPGMNTEAFF
NA,few,TRBJ2-5,TRBV4-3,TGCGCCAGCAGCCTCAATCCAACAGGGCTTGAGACCCAGTACTTC,CASSLNPTGLETQYF
NA,few,TRBJ2-1,TRBV6-6,TGTGCCAGCAGCCAAACCCCTTACAATGAGCAGTTCTTC,CASSQTPYNEQFF
NA,NA,TRBJ2-1,TRBV7-2,TGTGCCGGCCGGGGTAGCGGCAACAATGAGCAGTTCTTC,CAGRGSGNNEQFF
NA,few,TRBJ2-3,TRBV12-3/TRBV12-4,TGTGCCAGCAGTTTAAGTCTGCAGGGGAGCACAGATACGCAGTATTTT,CASSLSLQGSTDTQYF
NA,NA,TRBJ2-3,TRBV12-3/TRBV12-4,TGTGCCAGCAGTTCGGGACGGCATACGCAGTATTTT,CASSSGRHTQYF
NA,few,TRBJ2-1,TRBV12-3/TRBV12-4,TGTGCCAGCAGCCTCCCCTGGGGGGAGCAGTTCTTC,CASSLPWGEQFF
NA,NA,TRBJ2-7,TRBV7-3,TGTGCCAGCAGCTATACAAAGGACCTAAGGGGGAGCTCCTACGAGCAGTACTTC,CASSYTKDLRGSSYEQYF
TRBD1,NA,TRBJ2-1,TRBV2,TGTGCCAGCAGCCCTACCATGACAGGGGGGCAGTTCTTC,CASSPTMTGGQFF
NA,few,TRBJ1-6,TRBV6-5,TGTGCCAGCAGTGACCGACAGTATTCACCCCTCCACTTT,CASSDRQYSPLHF
NA,few,TRBJ1-1,TRBV11-2,TGTGCCAGCAGCCCGGGGTACATGAACACTGAAGCTTTCTTT,CASSPGYMNTEAFF
NA,few,TRBJ1-5,TRBV6-2/TRBV6-3,TGTGCCAGCAGTGAGACAACTTATCAGCCCCAGCATTTT,CASSETTYQPQHF
NA,NA,TRBJ1-1,TRBV30,TGTGCCTGGAGTGGCAGGGGCGGGATGAACACTGAAGCTTTCTTT,CAWSGRGGMNTEAFF
NA,NA,TRBJ2-5,TRBV7-2,TGTGCCAGCAGCGGGGCGGGGAGCCAAGAGACCCACTACTTC,CASSGAGSQETHYF
TRBD1,NA,TRBJ1-2,TRBV29-1,TGCAGCGTTAACCAGGGGGCAAATGGCTACACCTTC,CSVNQGANGYTF
NA,NA,TRBJ2-5,TRBV4-2,TGTGCCAGCAGCCCTCCGTCCCGGGAGACCCAGTACTTC,CASSPPSRETQYF
TRBD1,few,TRBJ2-1,TRBV12-3/TRBV12-4,TGTGCCAGCAGTTTAAGGGACAGGGAAAATGAGCAGTTCTTC,CASSLRDRENEQFF
NA,few,TRBJ2-5,TRBV9,TGTGCCAGCGCCCGGGAGTCGGGCCAAGAGACCCAGTACTTC,CASARESGQETQYF
NA,NA,TRBJ2-3,TRBV9,TGTGCCAGCAGCCCATACCAAGGGGGGACTGGCACAGATACGCAGTATTTT,CASSPYQGGTGTDTQYF
NA,few,TRBJ2-5,TRBV10-3,TGTGCCATCAGGTCCCCAAGGAAAGAGACCCAGTACTTC,CAIRSPRKETQYF
NA,few,TRBJ1-2,TRBV5-1,TGCGCCAGCACAGAGGGCCTCTCCTATGGCTACACCTTC,CASTEGLSYGYTF
NA,NA,TRBJ2-7,TRBV9,TGTGCCAGCAGCCCCCTAGGCAACTCCTACGAGCAGTACTTC,CASSPLGNSYEQYF